This T cell receptor (beta chain) was sequenced in a study of T cell responses to AZD1222 COVID-19 vaccine. The CDR3 spans 16 residues. V shed 5 bases and J 0 bases; nucleotides not matched to a gene: 4. Per the germline V gene, CDR1 is SGHAT and CDR2 is FQDESV (reference sequence). The protocol was immunoSEQ multiplex PCR, while the TCRdb copy is restricted to in-frame clones and leaves out a portion. The data show about 140,000 clones, with 85% to 95% seen just once and roughly 2.3% held by the top ten. Study findings and constraints: Dominant at 160-218 and 743-854, vaccine-associated CD4 TCRs also spanned spike. Mostly white British, mostly female donors; authors suggested clonal diversity may be underestimated.

Notes on this clone: Its matching antigen is unknown.

The chain has TRBV11-1 and TRBJ2-3; 11 nucleotides align to TRBD2. The specimen comprised peripheral blood, sampled on day 0 of AZD1222 vaccination. This receptor was taken from an adult in good health. CDR3: CASSTRTSGSTDTQYF. The CDR3 DNA sequence: TGTGCCAGCAGCACCCGGACTAGCGGGAGCACAGATACGCAGTATTTT.